Sequencing of this T cell receptor beta chain was carried out in a study of blood T cell repertoires in COVID-19. Study background: PBMCs, B-cell-depleted T cells, or T cells were the source of the cDNA or gDNA that made up the material.

The V segment lost 4 bases and the J segment 6 bases; nucleotides outside the gene matches: 6. This CDR3 spans 14 amino acids. Germline assignment: CDR1 SGDLS and CDR2 YYNGEE. Authors' data handling: Amplification with reference gene primers provided the estimates of nucleated cell counts. Clones were sequenced by immunoSEQ multiplex PCR, and TCRdb holds only the in-frame ones, with some missing. The V and J calls and clone size come from that table; D and trimming were worked out from the DNA. The sample lists 250,000 to 350,000 clones; 70% to 90% were seen once. Source material: peripheral blood. The clonotype originates from a man younger than 35 with active or convalescent COVID-19. The chain has TRBV9 and TRBJ1-2; TRBD1 aligns across 10 bases. In nucleotides, the CDR3 is TGTGCCAGCAGCACCCGGGGACAGGGGAATGGCTACACCTTC. Translating gives CASSTRGQGNGYTF. The complete variable domain, with remaining parts taken from reference TRBV9 and TRBJ1-2, reads DSGVTQTPKHLITATGQRVTLRCSPRSGDLSVYWYQQSLDQGLQFLIQYYNGEERAKGNILERFSAQQFPDLHSELNLSSLELGDSALYFCASSTRGQGNGYTFGSGTRLTVV.